This passage covers 29 T cell receptor beta chains from one sample sequenced in a study of blood T cell repertoires in COVID-19. The assay was immunoSEQ multiplex PCR, and TCRdb's table has in-frame clones only and misses some. The sample shows fewer than 200,000 clones, 85% of them seen only once. Sequenced sample: peripheral blood. These receptors were collected from a human donor with acute or convalescent COVID-19. The donor label of this sample is uncertain.

The chain is built from TRBV6-6 and TRBJ2-3, with D possibly TRBD2 on 6 matching bases. Germline CDR1 MNHNY, CDR2 SVGAGI (reference sequence). V was pared by 6 bases and J by 6 bases, with 10 bases between. This CDR3 spans 12 amino acids. CDR3 protein: CASRGLADTQYF. The CDR3 nucleotides read TGTGCCAGCAGGGGGCTAGCGGATACGCAGTATTTT.

The chain joins TRBV19 to TRBJ1-2; D gene ambiguous. Germline V CDR1 and CDR2: LNHDA, SQIVND (reference sequence). The CDR3 totals 14 residues. V lost 4 bases to trimming and J lost 5 bases, with 14 bases between them. This CDR3 is CASSNPPQIYGYTF. In nucleotides, the CDR3 is TGTGCCAGTAGTAACCCCCCCCAGATATATGGCTACACCTTC.

V and J are TRBV27 and TRBJ1-2; D call uncertain. Trimming cost V 6 bases and J 5 bases, with 13 bases left between them. This CDR3 comprises 13 residues. Germline lookup yields CDR1 MNHEY and CDR2 SMNVEV (reference sequence). CDR3 loop: CASSPERRYGYTF. CDR3 sequence (DNA): TGTGCCAGCAGCCCGGAGCGACGTTATGGCTACACCTTC.

This chain links TRBV5-1 with TRBJ1-6, with D possibly being TRBD1 (5 bases). With 6 bases removed from V and 6 bases from J, the gap between germline ends came to 10 bases. The CDR3 contains 13 residues. Germline CDR1 reads SGHRS; CDR2 reads YFSETQ. The CDR3, as DNA: TGCGCCAGCAATAGGGACTTTAATTCACCCCTCCACTTT. Amino acids: CASNRDFNSPLHF.

This chain joins TRBV10-3 and TRBJ1-2, with 8 bases identical to TRBD1. J was trimmed by 5 bases and V by 3 bases; bases with no gene match: 8. Germline V lookup: CDR1 ENHRY, CDR2 SYGVKD. The CDR3 runs to 15 residues. The CDR3 reads CAISESGQGPYGYTF. The CDR3 coding sequence is TGTGCCATCAGTGAATCAGGACAGGGTCCTTATGGCTACACCTTC.

The rearrangement joins TRBV5-4 to TRBJ2-3; no reliable D call. Trimming shortened V by 4 bases and J by 1 base, and 7 bases separated the two germline ends. CDR3 length: 13 amino acids. Germline V gives CDR1 SGHNT, CDR2 YYREEE (reference sequence). In DNA form, the CDR3 reads TGTGCCAGCAGCCTCCCAGGCACAGATACGCAGTATTTT. It yields the protein CASSLPGTDTQYF.

The genes are TRBV7-9 and TRBJ2-1; possible D gene TRBD2, 5 bases. The CDR3 has 15 amino acids. CDR1 and CDR2 from the germline V gene are SEHNR and FQNEAQ (reference sequence). Deletions cut 1 base from V and 8 bases from J, with 15 bases between. The CDR3 DNA follows: TGTGCCAGCAGCTTAGGACTAATTACCGGCCATGAGCAGTTCTTC. Translated: CASSLGLITGHEQFF.

This clone has just a few counts. The chain links TRBV6-2 or TRBV6-3 to TRBJ2-1, with 8 bases identical to TRBD2. The J segment lost 5 bases and the V segment lost 4 bases, leaving 10 bases of the junction unmatched. The germline CDR1 and CDR2 sequences are MNHEY and SVGEGT. This CDR3 has 16 residues. The CDR3 DNA is TGTGCCAGCAGTTTCCCCGGGGTAGCGGGGAACAATGAGCAGTTCTTC. It is translated as CASSFPGVAGNNEQFF.

The rearrangement links TRBV13 to TRBJ2-7, with TRBD1 matching over 7 bases. The J segment lost 5 bases and the V segment lost 4 bases, leaving 8 bases of the junction unmatched. The CDR3 covers 14 residues. Per germline, CDR1 PRHDT and CDR2 FYEKMQ (reference sequence). The CDR3 region has the DNA TGTGCCAGCAGCTCTAACAGGGGCCAAAACGAGCAGTACTTC. Amino acids: CASSSNRGQNEQYF.

This clone has only one observation. The rearrangement links TRBV18 to TRBJ2-7; D unclear. CDR3 size: 15 residues. Germline V gives CDR1 KGHSH, CDR2 LQKENI. V gave up 3 bases and J gave up 7 bases, with 19 bases separating them. This CDR3 is CASSPEEANFLEQYF. In nucleotides, the CDR3 is TGTGCCAGCTCACCTGAAGAGGCGAATTTTCTAGAGCAGTACTTC. The whole variable domain, filled in from reference TRBV18 and TRBJ2-7, reads NAGVMQNPRHLVRRRGQEARLRCSPMKGHSHVYWYRQLPEEGLKFMVYLQKENIIDESGMPKERFSAEFPKEGPSILRIQQVVRGDSAAYFCASSPEEANFLEQYFGPGTRLTVT.

The rearrangement links TRBV5-1 to TRBJ2-7, with 9 bases matching TRBD2. Germline V lookup: CDR1 SGHRS, CDR2 YFSETQ. There are 14 residues in the CDR3. J was trimmed by 3 bases and V by 2 bases; bases with no gene match: 3. CDR3 nucleotides: TGCGCCAGCAGCTTTAGCGGGGGAGTCTACGAGCAGTACTTC. Residues: CASSFSGGVYEQYF.

V and J are TRBV18 and TRBJ1-6; 8 nucleotides align to TRBD1. Germline loops: CDR1 KGHSH, CDR2 LQKENI. Trimming at V came to 4 bases and at J to 11 bases, leaving 16 bases not matched to a gene. CDR3 length: 17 amino acids. The chain's CDR3 is CASSRGQGGSGIAPLHF. The CDR3 DNA reads as TGTGCCAGCTCACGAGGACAGGGCGGAAGTGGGATAGCACCCCTCCACTTT.

This clone has only one observation. The genes are TRBV7-9 and TRBJ2-5; TRBD2 agrees at 9 bases. CDR1 is SEHNR, CDR2 FQNEAQ, per germline (reference sequence). V dropped 5 bases and J dropped 1; count of bases not matched to a gene: 8. The CDR3 consists of 16 residues. The CDR3 DNA sequence: TGTGCCAGCAGCCCGGGGCTAGCGGGGTCCCAAGAGACCCAGTACTTC. Encoded protein: CASSPGLAGSQETQYF. Together with reference TRBV7-9 and TRBJ2-5, the CDR3 gives the full variable domain: DTGVSQNPRHKITKRGQNVTFRCDPISEHNRLYWYRQTLGQGPEFLTYFQNEAQLEKSRLLSDRFSAERPKGSFSTLEIQRTEQGDSAMYLCASSPGLAGSQETQYFGPGTRLLVL.

Notes on this clone: The sample contains more than one DNA sequence encoding this CDR3. This chain uses TRBV18 with TRBJ1-2; no firm D call. This CDR3 comprises 13 residues. Trimming took off 6 bases at V and 0 bases at J, with 8 bases between the two ends. Germline CDR1 is KGHSH and CDR2 is LQKENI. The CDR3 DNA reads TGTGCCAGCTCCCCTACAGCTAACTATGGCTACACCTTC. It encodes CASSPTANYGYTF.

This chain links TRBV27 with TRBJ2-5, with 7 bases fitting TRBD2. The CDR3 consists of 15 residues. Trimming removed 3 bases from V and 1 base from J; junction bases left unmatched: 5. Germline V gene lookup returns CDR1 MNHEY and CDR2 SMNVEV (reference sequence). CDR3 nucleotides: TGTGCCAGCAGTTTTAGGTCTAGCGGCCAAGAGACCCAGTACTTC. Its translation is CASSFRSSGQETQYF.

The V and J genes are TRBV2 and TRBJ2-7, with a weak D call TRBD1 (5 bases). This CDR3 spans 13 amino acids. Deletions cut 6 bases from V and 2 bases from J, with 11 bases between. The V gene's germline CDR1 is SNHLY and CDR2 FYNNEI. DNA for the CDR3: TGTGCCAGCAGAGAACAGGCCACCTACGAGCAGTACTTC. It encodes CASREQATYEQYF.

The gene calls are TRBV28 and TRBJ1-5, with D perhaps matching TRBD1 (6 bases). This CDR3 is 14 amino acids long. The germline V gene has CDR1 MDHEN and CDR2 SYDVKM. V lost 3 bases and J lost 1, with 7 bases in between. The CDR3 sequence: CASSFGQSNQPQHF. The CDR3 DNA follows: TGTGCCAGCAGTTTCGGACAGAGCAATCAGCCCCAGCATTTT. Filled out from reference TRBV28 and TRBJ1-5, the complete variable domain reads DVKVTQSSRYLVKRTGEKVFLECVQDMDHENMFWYRQDPGLGLRLIYFSYDVKMKEKGDIPEGYSVSREKKERFSLILESASTNQTSMYLCASSFGQSNQPQHFGDGTRLSIL.

This chain connects TRBV5-4 to TRBJ2-2; 8 bases are shared with TRBD1. The CDR3 spans 16 residues. V shed 1 base and J 1 base; nucleotides not matched to a gene: 3. CDR1 and CDR2 (germline): SGHNT, YYREEE (reference sequence). CDR3 nucleotides: TGTGCCAGCAGCTTGCCCGGGACAGGGAACACCGGGGAGCTGTTTTTT. It codes for CASSLPGTGNTGELFF.

The chain uses TRBV6-5 and TRBJ1-2; 9 bases agree with TRBD1. Germline-derived CDR1 and CDR2 are MNHEY and SVGAGI. This CDR3 is 13 amino acids long. Losses at the gene ends were 6 bases for V and 4 bases for J; bases not matched to a gene: 3. CDR3 coding DNA: TGTGCCAGCAGCAAGGGACAGGGCTATGGCTACACCTTC. It is translated as CASSKGQGYGYTF.

The chain links TRBV11-2 to TRBJ2-1; 10 nucleotides agree with TRBD2. Germline lookup yields CDR1 SGHAT and CDR2 FQNNGV. This CDR3 is built from 17 residues. The trim removed 4 bases at V and 1 base at J, leaving 7 bases unmatched. CDR3 region: CASSSPSGGGSYNEQFF. The CDR3 nucleotides are TGTGCCAGCAGCTCCCCTAGCGGGGGAGGGTCCTACAATGAGCAGTTCTTC.

The chain has TRBV30 and TRBJ1-1; no clear D. The CDR3 is 12 amino acids. Trimming shortened V by 1 base and J by 4 bases, and 7 bases separated the two germline ends. Germline V CDR1 and CDR2: GTSNPN, SVGIG (reference sequence). The CDR3 spells CAWSAGSTEAFF. The CDR3 DNA reads TGTGCCTGGAGTGCGGGGAGCACTGAAGCTTTCTTT.

This clone occurred once. This chain joins TRBV11-2 and TRBJ2-1; D is undetermined. CDR3 length equals 15 residues. Germline CDR1 is SGHAT and CDR2 is FQNNGV. Trimming took off 3 bases at V and 0 bases at J, with 9 bases between the two ends. In nucleotides, the CDR3 is TGTGCCAGCAGCTTCCAGGCCGGCTCCTACAATGAGCAGTTCTTC. Translated, it gives CASSFQAGSYNEQFF.

This clone was detected only a few times. The J gene is TRBJ2-2, the V gene TRBV16, with unresolved D. This CDR3 has 15 residues. Trimming shortened V by 3 bases and J by 1 base, and 9 bases separated the two germline ends. CDR1 KGHSY and CDR2 FQNENV come from the germline V gene. The CDR3 DNA reads as TGTGCCAGCAGCCATGCACAGAAGAACACCGGGGAGCTGTTTTTT. Encoded protein: CASSHAQKNTGELFF.

This chain links TRBV30 with TRBJ1-2, with D perhaps TRBD1 (5 bases). Trimming left V 2 bases short and J 4 bases short, with 14 bases between. Germline V gene sequence: CDR1 GTSNPN, CDR2 SVGIG (reference sequence). This CDR3 is built from 14 residues. In DNA form, the CDR3 reads TGTGCCTGGAGTACCAGTCAGGGAGGCTATGGCTACACCTTC. Translated, it gives CAWSTSQGGYGYTF.

This sequence joins TRBV12-5 and TRBJ2-7, with TRBD1 matching over 9 bases. V trimming: 5 bases; J trimming: 1 base; junction bases outside the gene matches: 6. CDR1 LGHNT and CDR2 FRNRAP come from the germline V gene. This CDR3 spans 15 amino acids. CDR3 in DNA: TGTGCTAGTGGTAGGGGAGGGACAGGGTCCTACGAGCAGTACTTC. Translating it yields CASGRGGTGSYEQYF. Variable domain in full (rest from reference TRBV12-5 and TRBJ2-7): DARVTQTPRHKVTEMGQEVTMRCQPILGHNTVFWYRQTMMQGLELLAYFRNRAPLDDSGMPKDRFSAEMPDATLATLKIQPSEPRDSAVYFCASGRGGTGSYEQYFGPGTRLTVT.

J is TRBJ1-2 and V is TRBV3-1 (or the pseudogene TRBV3-2), with D possibly being TRBD1 (5 bases). Trimming removed 0 bases from V and 4 bases from J, with 12 bases in between. Germline assignment: CDR1 LGHDT and CDR2 YNNKEL (reference sequence). The CDR3 runs to 15 residues. For the CDR3, the DNA is TGTGCCAGCAGCCAAGAGAAGGAGGGGAGCTATGGCTACACCTTC. As protein: CASSQEKEGSYGYTF.

The chain couples TRBV11-2 to TRBJ1-2; D ambiguous. Between the trimmed V and J ends, which lost 3 bases and 2 bases, there was a span of 7 bases. Germline V gene sequence: CDR1 SGHAT, CDR2 FQNNGV. The CDR3 contains 13 residues. Written as DNA, the CDR3 is TGTGCCAGCAGCTTCCAGGCGAACTATGGCTACACCTTC. Its protein is CASSFQANYGYTF.

Only a few counts were recorded for this clone. The J gene is TRBJ1-1, the V gene TRBV3-1 (or the pseudogene TRBV3-2), with D uncertain. V was clipped by 5 bases and J by 1 base, with 11 bases between them. Per the germline V gene, CDR1 is LGHDT and CDR2 is YNNKEL (reference sequence). The CDR3 has 14 residues. The CDR3 spells CASSASTANTEAFF. The CDR3 coding sequence is TGTGCCAGCAGCGCCTCAACAGCGAACACTGAAGCTTTCTTT.

DNA of the CDR3: TGCGCCAGCAGCTTGGATGGGGCCTCCGAACCCCTCCACTTT. Protein product: CASSLDGASEPLHF. This chain connects TRBV5-1 to TRBJ1-6, with TRBD1 as a possible D gene (5 bases). Per germline, CDR1 SGHRS and CDR2 YFSETQ. Trimming shortened V by 0 bases and J by 12 bases, and 13 bases separated the two germline ends. This CDR3 has 14 residues.